Listed here are 22 T cell receptor beta chains from one sample, sequenced in a study of cytomegalovirus exposure and HLA in healthy donors. PCR primers comprised 60 Vbeta and 13 Jbeta primers. Here immunoSEQ multiplex PCR was the method, and the copy in TCRdb shows in-frame clones only, minus some. Its clone listing holds about 74,000 clones. Source material: PBMCs. These TCRs come from a female donor in good health and CMV-seropositive.

The chain employs TRBV4-1 and TRBJ1-1, with D possibly being TRBD1 (6 bases). V dropped 0 bases and J dropped 7 bases, with 9 bases sitting between them. The germline CDR1 and CDR2 sequences are MGHRA and YSYEKL. The CDR3 runs to 13 residues. CDR3 amino acids: CASSQDGRGEAFF. For the CDR3, the DNA is TGCGCCAGCAGCCAAGATGGCAGGGGTGAAGCTTTCTTT.

This sequence joins TRBV6-6 and TRBJ1-1; tentatively, D is TRBD1 (6 bases). CDR3 length equals 16 residues. Germline CDR1 MNHNY, CDR2 SVGAGI (reference sequence). The germline V and J ends were trimmed by 2 bases and 7 bases, with 20 bases remaining between them. This CDR3 reads CASSYPIAGTLHEAFF. CDR3 DNA: TGTGCCAGCAGTTACCCCATTGCCGGGACACTTCATGAAGCTTTCTTT.

The chain is built from TRBV7-9 and TRBJ1-1, with D unclear. Trimming cost V 7 bases and J 2 bases, with 14 bases left between them. CDR1 is SEHNR, CDR2 FQNEAQ, per germline (reference sequence). The CDR3 is 14 residues long. The CDR3 coding sequence is TGTGCCAGCACCGGGATTGGGCTAAACACTGAAGCTTTCTTT. Translated: CASTGIGLNTEAFF.

The chain joins TRBV29-1 to TRBJ2-1; 11 positions agree with TRBD2. Trimming removed 6 bases from V and 10 bases from J; junction bases left unmatched: 2. This CDR3 is 11 amino acids long. Germline V gene data show CDR1 as SQVTM and CDR2 as ANQGSEA. CDR3 nucleotide sequence: TGCAGCGTGAGACTAGCGGGGGAGCAGTTCTTC. Encoded protein: CSVRLAGEQFF.

CDR3 loop: CASSPGVSNQPQHF. The CDR3 DNA sequence: TGCGCCAGCAGCCCAGGGGTTAGCAATCAGCCCCAGCATTTT. The chain recombines TRBV5-1 with TRBJ1-5; a possible D gene is TRBD1 (6 bases). Germline V CDR1 and CDR2: SGHRS, YFSETQ. This CDR3 has 14 residues. V lost 4 bases, J lost 0 bases, and 8 bases lay in between.

The genes are TRBV7-2 and TRBJ2-5; D is unresolved. The last part of the DNA fits TRBJ2-7 better; the J call may be wrong. The germline V gene encodes CDR1 SGHTA and CDR2 FQGNSA. The CDR3 contains 12 residues. CDR3 coding DNA: TGTGCCAGCAGCTCACTCTCCTACGAGCAGTACTTC. It encodes CASSSLSYEQYF.

This chain links TRBV28 with TRBJ2-7; D remains ambiguous. The CDR3 loop spans 15 amino acids. Germline CDR1 is MDHEN and CDR2 is SYDVKM. V was clipped by 1 base and J by 1 base, with 11 bases between them. In DNA, the CDR3 is TGTGCCAGCAGTTTATCGGCAGGAACTTCCTACGAGCAGTACTTC. Translation: CASSLSAGTSYEQYF.

V usage is TRBV2 and J usage is TRBJ2-7; perhaps TRBD2 as D (7 bases). Trimming took off 6 bases at V and 3 bases at J, with 15 bases between the two ends. CDR3 length: 14 amino acids. The germline V gene encodes CDR1 SNHLY and CDR2 FYNNEI. The CDR3 sequence: CASRGGRQNYEQYF. CDR3 DNA sequence: TGTGCCAGCAGGGGGGGGCGACAGAACTACGAGCAGTACTTC.

The CDR3 sequence: CASSSGIVGSTDTQYF. CDR3 bases: TGTGCCAGCAGCTCAGGAATCGTAGGTAGCACAGATACGCAGTATTTT. The rearrangement uses TRBV7-2 and TRBJ2-3; no clear D gene. Germline assignment: CDR1 SGHTA and CDR2 FQGNSA. CDR3 length equals 16 residues. V lost 4 bases, J lost 0 bases, and 14 bases lay in between.

The chain couples TRBV6-5 to TRBJ2-7; 7 bases line up with TRBD1. The germline V gene encodes CDR1 MNHEY and CDR2 SVGAGI. The J segment lost 4 bases and the V segment lost 2 bases, leaving 11 bases of the junction unmatched. The CDR3 sequence is 16 residues long. CDR3 loop: CASSYDRTGVGYEQYF. CDR3 bases: TGTGCCAGCAGTTACGATCGCACAGGGGTAGGATACGAGCAGTACTTC.

V gene TRBV4-3 combines with J gene TRBJ2-3; D possibly corresponds to TRBD2 (5 bases). Deletions cut 0 bases from V and 2 bases from J, with 18 bases between. The germline V gene has CDR1 LGHNA and CDR2 YSLEER. The CDR3 runs to 18 residues. The CDR3 coding sequence is TGCGCCAGCAGCCAAGATACGGGTTCGGGAAGTTACACAGATACGCAGTATTTT. It codes for CASSQDTGSGSYTDTQYF.

The V gene is TRBV7-9, the J gene TRBJ2-3; D might be TRBD2 (6 bases). Germline V gene sequence: CDR1 SEHNR, CDR2 FQNEAQ (reference sequence). There are 16 residues in the CDR3. V shed 1 base and J shed 0 bases, with 11 bases lying between them. The CDR3 spells CASSLGLALSTDTQYF. CDR3 DNA: TGTGCCAGCAGCTTAGGGCTAGCGCTAAGCACAGATACGCAGTATTTT.

The V and J genes are TRBV2 and TRBJ1-2, with D perhaps TRBD1 (6 bases). Germline lookup yields CDR1 SNHLY and CDR2 FYNNEI. The CDR3 extends over 15 amino acids. V was clipped by 6 bases and J by 5 bases, with 19 bases between them. The CDR3 region is CASRPTAGGVYGYTF. The CDR3 coding sequence is TGTGCCAGCAGACCGACAGCGGGGGGCGTGTATGGCTACACCTTC.

This chain connects TRBV4-2 to TRBJ2-5, with a tentative D call TRBD2 (5 bases). The CDR3 runs 15 residues. Germline V gene lookup returns CDR1 LGHNA and CDR2 YNFKEQ. Between the trimmed V and J ends, which lost 4 bases and 4 bases, there was a span of 16 bases. The CDR3 DNA reads as TGTGCCAGCAGCCTCGACTACTACCGAGGAGAGACCCAGTACTTC. It translates to CASSLDYYRGETQYF.

V usage is TRBV5-1 and J usage is TRBJ2-5, with 9 positions matching TRBD2. The germline CDR1 and CDR2 sequences are SGHRS and YFSETQ. CDR3 length: 15 amino acids. V was pared by 4 bases and J by 4 bases, with 8 bases of the junction left unmatched. CDR3 sequence: CASSTTGLARETQYF. In DNA form, the CDR3 reads TGCGCCAGCAGCACCACGGGACTAGCTCGAGAGACCCAGTACTTC.

This chain uses TRBV5-4 with TRBJ1-1; 8 bases align to TRBD1. J was trimmed by 0 bases and V by 0 bases; bases with no gene match: 7. Germline-derived CDR1 and CDR2 are SGHNT and YYREEE (reference sequence). The CDR3 runs to 17 residues. The chain's CDR3 is CASSLVRTGSMNTEAFF. The DNA for the CDR3 is TGTGCCAGCAGCTTGGTAAGGACAGGGTCCATGAACACTGAAGCTTTCTTT.

CDR3 DNA sequence: TGTGCCAGCAGCTCCCTAGAAATCCCCACAGATACGCAGTATTTT. Its translation is CASSSLEIPTDTQYF. The chain couples TRBV5-4 to TRBJ2-3; D uncertain. This CDR3 is built from 15 residues. The V gene lost 3 bases and the J gene lost 2 bases, with 13 bases spanning the gap. Germline CDR1 is SGHNT and CDR2 is YYREEE (reference sequence).

The V gene is TRBV18, the J gene TRBJ2-7; 11 nucleotides match TRBD2. The CDR3 runs 14 residues. V shed 3 bases and J 3 bases; nucleotides not matched to a gene: 1. Germline V gene data show CDR1 as KGHSH and CDR2 as LQKENI. CDR3 DNA sequence: TGTGCCAGCTCACCGACTAGCGGGGACTACGAGCAGTACTTC. This encodes CASSPTSGDYEQYF. Combining the CDR3 with reference TRBV18 and TRBJ2-7 gives the whole variable domain NAGVMQNPRHLVRRRGQEARLRCSPMKGHSHVYWYRQLPEEGLKFMVYLQKENIIDESGMPKERFSAEFPKEGPSILRIQQVVRGDSAAYFCASSPTSGDYEQYFGPGTRLTVT.

This chain connects TRBV5-4 to TRBJ1-3; D unclear. Germline CDR1 and CDR2: SGHNT and YYREEE (reference sequence). The CDR3 contains 13 residues. V lost 4 bases, J lost 1 base, and 6 bases lay in between. CDR3 region: CASSPGSGNTIYF. CDR3 DNA sequence: TGTGCCAGCAGCCCGGGATCTGGAAACACCATATATTTT.

The J gene is TRBJ2-5, the V gene TRBV7-8; tentatively, D is TRBD2 (6 bases). Germline V gene data show CDR1 as SGHVS and CDR2 as FQNEAQ. This CDR3 has 16 amino acids. V was pared by 1 base and J by 5 bases, with 17 bases between. The CDR3 is CASSLVSPRERETQYF. CDR3 nucleotide sequence: TGTGCCAGCAGCTTAGTTAGCCCCCGGGAGCGGGAGACCCAGTACTTC.

DNA for the CDR3: TGTGCCAGCAGCTTGTCAGGGGGCGGGCAGCCCCAGCATTTT. Its protein product is CASSLSGGGQPQHF. The chain combines TRBV5-6 with TRBJ1-5, with 8 bases lining up with TRBD1. V was clipped by 1 base and J by 7 bases; unmatched bases: 4. Per germline, CDR1 SGHDT and CDR2 YYEEEE. CDR3 length: 14 amino acids.

This rearrangement joins TRBV9 to TRBJ1-2; 9 bases are a match to TRBD1. Germline CDR1 and CDR2: SGDLS and YYNGEE. The CDR3 consists of 14 residues. Trimming cost V 3 bases and J 7 bases; bases outside gene matches: 7. CDR3 in DNA: TGTGCCAGCAGCGCAGGTACAGGGGGCTTTGGCTACACCTTC. This sequence encodes CASSAGTGGFGYTF.